The 11 T cell receptor beta chains below were found in one sample sequenced in a study of beta chain features in type 1 diabetes. General study results and limits: Patients with Type 1 diabetes showed moderately but significantly shorter TCRB CDR3s in all four CD4+ subsets.

These TCRs' antigens remain unknown. The isolated RNA, all of it, was reverse transcribed, so expressed TCRB transcripts were what got sequenced. This table comes from immunoSEQ multiplex PCR, and its TCRdb copy is limited to in-frame clones, with some not included. The sample holds under 300,000 clones; 24% are singletons and the top ten take roughly 0.011%. Sequenced sample: naive CD4+ T cells from blood. The receptors were sampled from a woman in her 30s with type 1 diabetes.

The J gene is TRBJ1-1, the V gene TRBV7-9; D gene uncertain. CDR3 length: 13 residues. CDR1 SEHNR and CDR2 FQNEAQ come from the germline V gene (reference sequence). The V gene lost 3 bases and the J gene lost 1 base, with 6 bases spanning the gap. The CDR3 loop reads CASSFSENTEAFF. DNA for the CDR3: TGTGCCAGCAGCTTCTCAGAGAACACTGAAGCTTTCTTT. Based on the CDR3 plus reference TRBV7-9 and TRBJ1-1, the full variable domain is DTGVSQNPRHKITKRGQNVTFRCDPISEHNRLYWYRQTLGQGPEFLTYFQNEAQLEKSRLLSDRFSAERPKGSFSTLEIQRTEQGDSAMYLCASSFSENTEAFFGQGTRLTVV.

This clone was counted between two and nine times. The chain combines TRBV9 with TRBJ1-5; 8 nucleotides line up with TRBD1. This CDR3 is 14 amino acids long. V lost 4 bases and J lost 6; bases outside the gene matches: 6. Germline values: CDR1 SGDLS, CDR2 YYNGEE. The chain's CDR3 is CASSLGQGPQPQHF. The CDR3 nucleotides read TGTGCCAGCAGCCTCGGACAGGGCCCTCAGCCCCAGCATTTT.

This rearrangement joins TRBV12-5 to TRBJ2-1, with 13 bases identical to TRBD2. V was pared by 1 base and J by 12 bases, with 3 bases of the junction left unmatched. This CDR3 is built from 14 residues. CDR1 LGHNT and CDR2 FRNRAP come from the germline V gene. CDR3 loop: CASGLEGLAGTQFF. In DNA, the CDR3 is TGTGCTAGTGGTTTGGAGGGACTAGCGGGAACGCAGTTCTTC.

This clone was seen only a few times. At the DNA level, this CDR3 is encoded by other sequences in the same sample as well. The CDR3: CAWSGGGDQPQHF. In DNA form, the CDR3 reads TGTGCCTGGAGTGGGGGGGGAGATCAGCCCCAGCATTTT. This chain uses TRBV30 with TRBJ1-5, with D possibly being TRBD1 (5 bases). Trimming stripped 1 base from V and 5 bases from J, with 9 bases between. The germline V gene encodes CDR1 GTSNPN and CDR2 SVGIG (reference sequence). CDR3 length: 13 residues.

The V call is TRBV7-9, the J call TRBJ2-1; D might be TRBD1 (5 bases). This CDR3 has 15 amino acids. V dropped 5 bases and J dropped 3 bases, with 14 bases sitting between them. Germline CDR1 and CDR2: SEHNR and FQNEAQ (reference sequence). Here the CDR3 DNA reads TGTGCCAGCAGCCTGGGGCAGGGTTTCTACAATGAGCAGTTCTTC. It codes for CASSLGQGFYNEQFF.

In this sample, this clone turned up a few times. The V call is TRBV10-2, the J call TRBJ2-5, with 7 bases fitting TRBD2. J was trimmed by 5 bases and V by 6 bases; bases with no gene match: 6. The CDR3 totals 13 residues. Looked up from germline, CDR1 is WSHSY and CDR2 is SAAADI. Written as DNA, the CDR3 is TGCGCCAGCAGGGCGGGAGAGTGGGAGACCCAGTACTTC. Translated: CASRAGEWETQYF.

This chain's CDR3 is CSVGGGGSDYGYTF. Written as DNA, the CDR3 is TGCAGCGTTGGGGGCGGGGGGTCGGACTATGGCTACACCTTC. This chain uses TRBV29-1 with TRBJ1-2; a weak D match, TRBD1 (5 bases). The germline gives CDR1 SQVTM, CDR2 ANQGSEA. V lost 4 bases to trimming and J lost 3 bases, with 15 bases between them. The CDR3 consists of 14 residues.

The CDR3 sequence is CSVGTKSTDTQYF. The CDR3 region has the DNA TGCAGCGTTGGTACAAAGAGCACAGATACGCAGTATTTT. V usage is TRBV29-1 and J usage is TRBJ2-3; no firm D call. The V end lost 4 bases, the J end lost 0 bases, and 8 bases lay between the germline ends. Germline loops: CDR1 SQVTM, CDR2 ANQGSEA. CDR3 length equals 13 residues.

This clone was seen a few times. The gene calls are TRBV29-1 and TRBJ2-5; TRBD2 agrees at 12 bases. Per germline, CDR1 SQVTM and CDR2 ANQGSEA. V trimming: 8 bases; J trimming: 5 bases; junction bases outside the gene matches: 6. This CDR3 spans 13 amino acids. The CDR3 sequence: CSSRLAGVETQYF. The CDR3 nucleotides read TGCAGCTCGAGACTAGCGGGAGTGGAGACCCAGTACTTC.

This clone was seen a few times. The chain is built from TRBV30 and TRBJ2-1; TRBD2 matches 7 bases. This CDR3 region has 15 residues. V shed 0 bases, J shed 5 bases, and the junction held 7 bases outside the gene matches. The germline V gene encodes CDR1 GTSNPN and CDR2 SVGIG (reference sequence). The CDR3 DNA sequence: TGTGCCTGGAGTGTACCTGGGACTAACGACAATGAGCAGTTCTTC. It is translated as CAWSVPGTNDNEQFF. The entire variable domain, with the rest obtained from reference TRBV30 and TRBJ2-1, is as follows: SQTIHQWPATLVQPVGSPLSLECTVEGTSNPNLYWYRQAAGRGLQLLFYSVGIGQISSEVPQNLSASRPQDRQFILSSKKLLLSDSGFYLCAWSVPGTNDNEQFFGPGTRLTVL.

This clone was counted a few times. The genes are TRBV6-5 and TRBJ2-7; maybe TRBD2 (6 bases). V was trimmed by 2 bases and J by 3 bases, leaving 14 bases between them. Germline loops: CDR1 MNHEY, CDR2 SVGAGI. The CDR3 is made up of 15 amino acids. CDR3: CASSYGSGVIYEQYF. The CDR3 DNA sequence: TGTGCCAGCAGTTACGGGTCGGGAGTGATCTACGAGCAGTACTTC.